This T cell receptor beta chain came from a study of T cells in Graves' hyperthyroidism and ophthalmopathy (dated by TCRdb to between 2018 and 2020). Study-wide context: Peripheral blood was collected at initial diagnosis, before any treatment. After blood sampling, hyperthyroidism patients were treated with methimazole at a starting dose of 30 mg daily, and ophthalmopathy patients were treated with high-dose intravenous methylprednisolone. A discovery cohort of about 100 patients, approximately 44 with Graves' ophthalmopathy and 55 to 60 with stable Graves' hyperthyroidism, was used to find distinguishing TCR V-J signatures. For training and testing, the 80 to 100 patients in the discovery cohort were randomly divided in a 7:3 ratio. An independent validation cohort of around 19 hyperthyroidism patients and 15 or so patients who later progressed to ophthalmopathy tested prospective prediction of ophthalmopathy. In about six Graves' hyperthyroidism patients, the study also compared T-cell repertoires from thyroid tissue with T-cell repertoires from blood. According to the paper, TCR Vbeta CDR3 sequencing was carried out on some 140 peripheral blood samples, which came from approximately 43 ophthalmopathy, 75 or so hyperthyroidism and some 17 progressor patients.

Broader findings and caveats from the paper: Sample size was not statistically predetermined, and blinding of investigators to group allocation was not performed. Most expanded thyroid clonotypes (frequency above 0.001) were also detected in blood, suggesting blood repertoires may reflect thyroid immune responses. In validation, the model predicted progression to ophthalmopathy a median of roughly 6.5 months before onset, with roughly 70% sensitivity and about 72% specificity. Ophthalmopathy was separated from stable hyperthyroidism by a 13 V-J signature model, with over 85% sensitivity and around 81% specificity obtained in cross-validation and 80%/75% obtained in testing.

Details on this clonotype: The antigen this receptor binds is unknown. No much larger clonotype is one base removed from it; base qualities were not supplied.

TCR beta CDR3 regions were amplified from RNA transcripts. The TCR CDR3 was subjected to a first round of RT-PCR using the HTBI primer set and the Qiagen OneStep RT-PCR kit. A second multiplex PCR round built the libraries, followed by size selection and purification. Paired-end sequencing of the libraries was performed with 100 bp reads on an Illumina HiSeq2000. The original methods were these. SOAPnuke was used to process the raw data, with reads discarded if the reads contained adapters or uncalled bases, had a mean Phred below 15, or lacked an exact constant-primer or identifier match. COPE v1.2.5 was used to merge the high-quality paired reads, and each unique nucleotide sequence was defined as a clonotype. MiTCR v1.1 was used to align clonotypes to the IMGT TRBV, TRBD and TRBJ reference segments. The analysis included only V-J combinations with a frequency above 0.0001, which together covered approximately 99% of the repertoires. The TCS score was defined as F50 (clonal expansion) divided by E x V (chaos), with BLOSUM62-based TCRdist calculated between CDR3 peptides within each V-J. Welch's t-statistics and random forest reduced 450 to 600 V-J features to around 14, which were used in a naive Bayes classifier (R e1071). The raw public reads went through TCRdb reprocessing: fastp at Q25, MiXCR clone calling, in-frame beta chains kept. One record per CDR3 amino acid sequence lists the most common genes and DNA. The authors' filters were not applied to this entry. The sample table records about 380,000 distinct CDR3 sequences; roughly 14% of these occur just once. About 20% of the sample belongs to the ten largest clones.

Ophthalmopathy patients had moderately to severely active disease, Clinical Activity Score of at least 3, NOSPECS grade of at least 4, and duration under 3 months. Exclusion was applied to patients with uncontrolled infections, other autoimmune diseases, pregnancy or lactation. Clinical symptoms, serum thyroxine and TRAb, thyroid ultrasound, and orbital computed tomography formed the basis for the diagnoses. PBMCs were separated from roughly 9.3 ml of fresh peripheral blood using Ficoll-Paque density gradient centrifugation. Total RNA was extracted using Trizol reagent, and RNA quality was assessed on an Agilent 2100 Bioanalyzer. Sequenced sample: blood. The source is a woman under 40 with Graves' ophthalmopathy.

The bases read TGTGCCAGCAGCCAAGCGACAGGGGGCCAAAACACTGAAGCTTTCTTT. This sequence encodes CASSQATGGQNTEAFF. The receptor chain draws on TRBV3-1 and TRBJ1-1, and TRBD1 matches 10 of the central bases. Trimming accounts for 1 base at V and 2 bases at J, while the number of junction bases matched to no gene is 4. In the germline V gene (reference sequence), CDR1 corresponds to LGHDT and CDR2 to YNNKEL. The CDR3 numbers 16 residues from cysteine through phenylalanine. The read is trimmed to its CDR3 DNA, 48 bases read in frame from base 1.